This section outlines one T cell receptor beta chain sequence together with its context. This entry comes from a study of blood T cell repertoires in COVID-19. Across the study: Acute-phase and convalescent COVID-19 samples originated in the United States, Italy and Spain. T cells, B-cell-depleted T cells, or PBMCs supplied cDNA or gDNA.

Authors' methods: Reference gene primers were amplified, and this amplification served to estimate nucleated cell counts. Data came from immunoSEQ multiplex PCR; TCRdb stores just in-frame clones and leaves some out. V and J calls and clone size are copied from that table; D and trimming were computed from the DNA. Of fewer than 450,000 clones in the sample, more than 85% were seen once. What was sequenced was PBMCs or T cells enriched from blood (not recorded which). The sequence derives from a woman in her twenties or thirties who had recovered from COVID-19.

CDR3 loop: CASSQPGLAGGGTQYF. CDR3 bases: TGTGCCAGCAGCCAACCCGGACTAGCGGGGGGGGGTACGCAGTATTTT. The chain couples TRBV5-4 to TRBJ2-3, with 15 nucleotides matching TRBD2. Germline lookup yields CDR1 SGHNT and CDR2 YYREEE (reference sequence). The V and J ends lost 4 bases and 8 bases, in that order; junction bases with no gene match: 8. The CDR3 length is 16 residues.